This TCR beta chain came from a study of blood T cell repertoires in COVID-19. Whole-study context: COVID-19 samples, acute and convalescent, were from the United States, Italy and Spain.

In the original analysis: Amplification of reference gene primers was used by the study to estimate nucleated cell counts. Generated by immunoSEQ multiplex PCR, the TCRdb table keeps only in-frame clones and is missing some. D and trimming come from the DNA, and the V and J calls and clone size come from that table. This repertoire shows some 500,000 clones, approximately 90% found once; its top ten account for 1.5% to 2%. This CDR3 has 18 amino acids. The ends were cut back, 1 base at V and 4 bases at J, with 22 bases in the middle. CDR1 is SGHVS, CDR2 FQNEAQ, per germline. This sequence was found in a woman aged 35 to 49 who had recovered from COVID-19. The V gene is TRBV7-8, the J gene TRBJ1-2; the D gene is possibly TRBD1 (6 bases). Input material: PBMCs or T cells enriched from blood (not recorded which). CDR3 sequence: CASSLDLDSVRRGYGYTF. CDR3 sequence (DNA): TGTGCCAGCAGCTTAGACTTGGACAGTGTCCGTCGGGGCTATGGCTACACCTTC.